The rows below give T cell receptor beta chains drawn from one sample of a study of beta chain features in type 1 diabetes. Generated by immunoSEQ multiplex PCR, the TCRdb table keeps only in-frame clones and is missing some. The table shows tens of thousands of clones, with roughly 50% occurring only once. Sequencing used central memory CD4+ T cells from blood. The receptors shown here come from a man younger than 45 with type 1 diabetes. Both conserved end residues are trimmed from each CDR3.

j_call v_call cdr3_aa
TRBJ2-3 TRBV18 ASSPETSGSWGTDTQY
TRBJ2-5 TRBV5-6 ASSSLAGRRETQY
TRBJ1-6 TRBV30 AWMVGANSPLH
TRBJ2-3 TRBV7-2 ASRPGAKDTQY
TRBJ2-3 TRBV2 ASKRTGGAGGDTQY
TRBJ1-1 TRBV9 ASSVDTNTEAF
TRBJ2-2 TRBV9 ASSVVGSGSNAGELF
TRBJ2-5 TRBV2 ASSSGTSGRETQY
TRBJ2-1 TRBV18 ASSPATWQF
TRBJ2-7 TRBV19 ASSGGQSRSYEQY
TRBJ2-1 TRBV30 ALSGRAIEQF
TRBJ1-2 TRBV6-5 ASNQGQGSYT
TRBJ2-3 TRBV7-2 ASSPGLAASTDTQY
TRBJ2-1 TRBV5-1 ASEQGISYNEQF
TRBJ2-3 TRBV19 ASSARTGSFTDTQY
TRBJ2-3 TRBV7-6 ASSLYNPGLATTSTDTQY
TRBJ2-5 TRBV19 ASEGQGHETQY
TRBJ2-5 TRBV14 ASSQVSETQY
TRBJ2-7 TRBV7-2 ASSLESRSIYEQY
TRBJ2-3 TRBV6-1 ASSDIAGGSTDTQY
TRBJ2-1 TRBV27 ASSLARGDEQF
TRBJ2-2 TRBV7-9 ASSLDRGQTGELF
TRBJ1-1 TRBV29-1 SAHGGGHTEAF
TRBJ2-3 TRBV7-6 ASSLRLAGGLAISDTQY
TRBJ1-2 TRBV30 ASTAPSGLYGYT
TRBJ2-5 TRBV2 ASSRNREETQY
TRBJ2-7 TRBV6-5 ASSSGRNRAEQY
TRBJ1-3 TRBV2 ASREGQGFGNTIY
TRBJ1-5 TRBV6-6 ASSYSIGGYQPQH
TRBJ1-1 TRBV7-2 ASSLRGNTEAF
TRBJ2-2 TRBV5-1 ASSSVDSSTNTGELF
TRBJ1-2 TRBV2 ASSRGQENSH
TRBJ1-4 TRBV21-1 ASSRPPPGSNEKLF
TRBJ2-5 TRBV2 ASSDRVGLADGRY
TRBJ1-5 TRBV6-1 ASRRSGQVNQPQH
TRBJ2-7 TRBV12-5 ASGPGQGLKQY
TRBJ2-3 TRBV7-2 ASSLPGIDTQY
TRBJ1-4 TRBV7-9 ASSLGRGTNEKLF
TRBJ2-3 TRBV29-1 SVEGGAGMSNTQY
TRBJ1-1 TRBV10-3 AISRGQENTEAF
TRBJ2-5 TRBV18 ASSPRQSETQY
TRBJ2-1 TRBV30 AWSEQGMEQF
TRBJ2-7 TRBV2 AIASASGYEQY
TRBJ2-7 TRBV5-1 ASSFSQELYEQY
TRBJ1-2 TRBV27 ASSKGQARYGYT
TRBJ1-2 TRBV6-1 ASSDGDRAGYT
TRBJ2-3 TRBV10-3 AISDAPGASTDTQY
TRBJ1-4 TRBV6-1 ASSEGGLGNEKLF
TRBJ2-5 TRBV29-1 SVEPFQETQY
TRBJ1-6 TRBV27 ASSPTDRGNSPLH
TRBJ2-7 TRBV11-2 ASSFQGSYEQY
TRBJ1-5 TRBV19 ASTPGQADQPQH
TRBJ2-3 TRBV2 ASSARLAGTDTQY
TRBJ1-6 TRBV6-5 ASSSGARDSPLH
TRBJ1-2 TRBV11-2 ASSLDRMDGYT
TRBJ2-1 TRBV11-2 ASSLARGNEQF
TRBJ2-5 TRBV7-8 ASSLGTAQETQY